One and the same sample provided the 4 T cell receptor beta chains below, sequenced in a study of T cell repertoires in cytomegalovirus infection. These receptors are not linked to any known antigen. TCRdb reprocessed the reads with MiXCR, giving one entry per CDR3 protein. The sample consists of 450,000 to 550,000 distinct CDR3 sequences, more than 40% of them appearing once. The sample in question was cultured PBMCs, obtained from culture after CMV antigen stimulation. These receptor sequences come from a human donor in good health (CMV status not recorded). Some clones in this sample may be carry-over from other donors' samples.

The chain recombines TRBV19 with TRBJ2-5, with 9 bases fitting TRBD1. Germline CDR1 LNHDA, CDR2 SQIVND (reference sequence). Trimming at V came to 7 bases and at J to 5 bases, leaving 5 bases not matched to a gene. The CDR3 is 13 amino acids. The CDR3 DNA is TGTGCCAGTACTACAGGGGGCGGTGAGACCCAGTACTTC. Translating gives CASTTGGGETQYF.

The CDR3 DNA follows: TGTGCCAGCAGTCCCAGGAGGCGGGCAGGAAACACCATATATTTT. It yields the protein CASSPRRRAGNTIYF. The chain couples TRBV28 to TRBJ1-3, with no clear D. Germline values: CDR1 MDHEN, CDR2 SYDVKM. V dropped 5 bases and J dropped 4 bases, with 15 bases sitting between them. This CDR3 has 15 residues.

V and J are TRBV11-2 and TRBJ1-6; D is uncertain. The ends were cut back, 6 bases at V and 7 bases at J, with 16 bases in the middle. This CDR3 is 15 amino acids long. CDR1 SGHAT and CDR2 FQNNGV come from the germline V gene. The CDR3 DNA sequence: TGTGCCAGCAGACTCTACAGCTTAACCAATTCACCCCTCCACTTT. It translates to CASRLYSLTNSPLHF.

The gene calls are TRBV11-2 and TRBJ2-1; D perhaps matches TRBD2 (5 bases). V was cut by 2 bases and J by 6 bases, with 20 bases left in between. This CDR3 has 17 amino acids. The germline CDR1 and CDR2 sequences are SGHAT and FQNNGV. CDR3 sequence: CASSLSRRDYSSNEQFF. The CDR3 DNA sequence: TGTGCCAGCAGCTTATCACGACGTGACTACTCAAGCAATGAGCAGTTCTTC.